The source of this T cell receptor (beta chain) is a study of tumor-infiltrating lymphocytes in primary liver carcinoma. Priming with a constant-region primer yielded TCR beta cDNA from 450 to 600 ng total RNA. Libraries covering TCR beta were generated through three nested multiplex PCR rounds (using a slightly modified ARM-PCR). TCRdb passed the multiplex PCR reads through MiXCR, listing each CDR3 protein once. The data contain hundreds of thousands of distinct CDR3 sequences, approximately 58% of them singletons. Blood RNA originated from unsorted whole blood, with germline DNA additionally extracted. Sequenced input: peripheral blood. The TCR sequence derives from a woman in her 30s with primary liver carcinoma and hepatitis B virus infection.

The CDR3 reads CASSLGDRVGQPQHF. The CDR3 DNA follows: TGTGCCAGCAGTTTGGGCGACAGGGTGGGACAGCCCCAGCATTTT. The V and J genes are TRBV28 and TRBJ1-5; 7 bases map to TRBD1. Germline CDR1 and CDR2: MDHEN and SYDVKM. This CDR3 has 15 residues. After removal of 3 bases from V and 7 bases from J, the junction contained 9 bases not matched to a gene. Full variable domain (remainder filled in from reference TRBV28 and TRBJ1-5): DVKVTQSSRYLVKRTGEKVFLECVQDMDHENMFWYRQDPGLGLRLIYFSYDVKMKEKGDIPEGYSVSREKKERFSLILESASTNQTSMYLCASSLGDRVGQPQHFGDGTRLSIL.